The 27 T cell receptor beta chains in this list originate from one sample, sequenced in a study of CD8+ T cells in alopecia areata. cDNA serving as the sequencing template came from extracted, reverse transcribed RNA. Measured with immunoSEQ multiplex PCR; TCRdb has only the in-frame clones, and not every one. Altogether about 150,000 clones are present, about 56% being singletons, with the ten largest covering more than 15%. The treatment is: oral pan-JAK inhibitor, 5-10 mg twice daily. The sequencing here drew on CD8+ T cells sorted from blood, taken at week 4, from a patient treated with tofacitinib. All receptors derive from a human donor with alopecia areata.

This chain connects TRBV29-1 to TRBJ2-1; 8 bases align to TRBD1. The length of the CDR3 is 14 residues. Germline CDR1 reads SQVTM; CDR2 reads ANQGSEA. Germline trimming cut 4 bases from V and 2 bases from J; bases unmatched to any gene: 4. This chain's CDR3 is CSVAGQGTYNEQFF. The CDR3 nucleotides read TGCAGCGTTGCAGGACAGGGTACCTACAATGAGCAGTTCTTC.

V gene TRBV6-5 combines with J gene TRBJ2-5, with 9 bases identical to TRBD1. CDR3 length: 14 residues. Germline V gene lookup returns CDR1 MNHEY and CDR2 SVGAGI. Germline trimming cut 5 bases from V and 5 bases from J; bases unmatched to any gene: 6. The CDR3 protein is CASSPGQGGETQYF. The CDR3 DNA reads TGTGCCAGCAGTCCGGGACAGGGAGGGGAGACCCAGTACTTC.

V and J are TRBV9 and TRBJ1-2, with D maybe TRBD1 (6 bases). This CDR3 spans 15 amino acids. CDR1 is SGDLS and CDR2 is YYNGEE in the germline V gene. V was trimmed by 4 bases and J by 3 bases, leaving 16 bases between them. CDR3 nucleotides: TGTGCCAGCAGCACCCAGACAGGACAATACTATGGCTACACCTTC. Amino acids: CASSTQTGQYYGYTF.

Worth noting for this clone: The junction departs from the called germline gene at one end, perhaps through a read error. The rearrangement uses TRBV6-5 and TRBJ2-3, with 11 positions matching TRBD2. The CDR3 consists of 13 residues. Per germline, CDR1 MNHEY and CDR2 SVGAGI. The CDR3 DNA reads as TGTGCCAGCAGTGACTCGACTAGCGGGGACCTGCATTTT. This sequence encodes CASSDSTSGDLHF.

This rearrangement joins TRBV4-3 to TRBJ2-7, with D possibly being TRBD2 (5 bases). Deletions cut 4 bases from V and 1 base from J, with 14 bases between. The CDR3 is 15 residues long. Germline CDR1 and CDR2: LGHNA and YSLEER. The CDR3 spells CASSRLTGTSYEQYF. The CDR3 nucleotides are TGCGCCAGCAGCCGGCTCACGGGAACGTCCTACGAGCAGTACTTC.

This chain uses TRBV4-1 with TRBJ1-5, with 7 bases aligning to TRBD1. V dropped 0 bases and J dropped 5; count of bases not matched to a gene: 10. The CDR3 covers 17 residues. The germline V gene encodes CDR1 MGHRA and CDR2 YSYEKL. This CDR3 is CASSQEFPGTDDQPQHF. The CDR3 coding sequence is TGCGCCAGCAGCCAAGAATTTCCCGGGACAGACGATCAGCCCCAGCATTTT.

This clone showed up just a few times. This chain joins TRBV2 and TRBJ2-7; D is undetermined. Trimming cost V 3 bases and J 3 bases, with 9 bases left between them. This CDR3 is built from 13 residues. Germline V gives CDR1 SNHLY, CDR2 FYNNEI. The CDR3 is CASSEGSHYEQYF. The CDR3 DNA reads TGTGCCAGCAGTGAGGGCAGCCACTACGAGCAGTACTTC.

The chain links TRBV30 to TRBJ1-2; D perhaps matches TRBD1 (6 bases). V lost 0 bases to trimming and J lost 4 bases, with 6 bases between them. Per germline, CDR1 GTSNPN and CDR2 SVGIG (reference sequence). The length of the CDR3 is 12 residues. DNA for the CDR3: TGTGCCTGGAGTGTAGGGGGCTATGGCTACACCTTC. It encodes CAWSVGGYGYTF.

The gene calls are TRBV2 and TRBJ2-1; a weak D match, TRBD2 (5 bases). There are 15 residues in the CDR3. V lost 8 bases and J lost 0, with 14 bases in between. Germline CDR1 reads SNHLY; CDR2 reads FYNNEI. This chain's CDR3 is CASRTDILSYNEQFF. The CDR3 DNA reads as TGTGCCAGCCGGACTGACATACTCTCCTACAATGAGCAGTTCTTC.

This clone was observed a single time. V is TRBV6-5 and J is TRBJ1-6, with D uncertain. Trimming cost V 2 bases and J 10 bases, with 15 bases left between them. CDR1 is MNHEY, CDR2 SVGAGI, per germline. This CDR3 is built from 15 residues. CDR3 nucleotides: TGTGCCAGCAGTTACCGATCGATCCCGGGGTCACCCCTCCACTTT. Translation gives CASSYRSIPGSPLHF.

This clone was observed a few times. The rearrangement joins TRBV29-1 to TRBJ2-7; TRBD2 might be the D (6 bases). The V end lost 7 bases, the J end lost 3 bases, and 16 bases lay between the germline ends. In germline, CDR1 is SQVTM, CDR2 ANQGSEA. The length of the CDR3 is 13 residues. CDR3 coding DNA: TGCAGCGCTATCCTAGGCGGGGTCTACGAGCAGTACTTC. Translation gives CSAILGGVYEQYF.

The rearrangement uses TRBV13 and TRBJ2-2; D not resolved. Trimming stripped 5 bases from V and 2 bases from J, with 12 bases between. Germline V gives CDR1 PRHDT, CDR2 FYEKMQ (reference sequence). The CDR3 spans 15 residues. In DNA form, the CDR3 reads TGTGCCAGCAGCCCTCCGGGTCCCAACACCGGGGAGCTGTTTTTT. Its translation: CASSPPGPNTGELFF. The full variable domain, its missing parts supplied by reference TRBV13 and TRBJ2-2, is AAGVIQSPRHLIKEKRETATLKCYPIPRHDTVYWYQQGPGQDPQFLISFYEKMQSDKGSIPDRFSAQQFSDYHSELNMSSLELGDSALYFCASSPPGPNTGELFFGEGSRLTVL.

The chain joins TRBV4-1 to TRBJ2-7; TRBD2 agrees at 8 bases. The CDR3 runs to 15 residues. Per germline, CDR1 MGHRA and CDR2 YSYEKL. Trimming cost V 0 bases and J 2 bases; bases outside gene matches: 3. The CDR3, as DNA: TGCGCCAGCAGCCAAGATCCGGGGGGGACCTACGAGCAGTACTTC. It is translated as CASSQDPGGTYEQYF.

The CDR3 protein is CASCPIGQGRYEQYF. CDR3 bases: TGTGCCAGCTGCCCAATCGGACAGGGACGTTACGAGCAGTACTTC. This rearrangement joins TRBV27 to TRBJ2-7; 8 bases align to TRBD1. CDR3 size: 15 residues. The ends lost 8 bases at V and 4 bases at J; junction bases unmatched: 13. Germline V CDR1 and CDR2: MNHEY, SMNVEV (reference sequence).

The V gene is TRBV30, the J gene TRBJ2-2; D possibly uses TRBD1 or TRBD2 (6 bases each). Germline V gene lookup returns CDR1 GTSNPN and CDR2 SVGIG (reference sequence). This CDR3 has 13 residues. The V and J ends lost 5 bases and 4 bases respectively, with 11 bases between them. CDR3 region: CAWGSGATGELFF. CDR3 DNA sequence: TGTGCCTGGGGCTCGGGGGCCACCGGGGAGCTGTTTTTT.

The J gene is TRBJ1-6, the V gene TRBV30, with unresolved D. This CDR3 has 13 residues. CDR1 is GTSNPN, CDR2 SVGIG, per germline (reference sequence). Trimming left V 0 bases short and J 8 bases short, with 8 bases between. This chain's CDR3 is CAWSVTQDSPLHF. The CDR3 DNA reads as TGTGCCTGGAGTGTAACCCAGGATTCACCCCTCCACTTT.

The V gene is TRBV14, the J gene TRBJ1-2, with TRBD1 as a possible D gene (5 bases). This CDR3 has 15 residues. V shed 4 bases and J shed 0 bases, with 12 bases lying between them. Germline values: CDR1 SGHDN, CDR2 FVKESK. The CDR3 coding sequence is TGTGCCAGCAGCCCCCTGAGGGGCTCTAACTATGGCTACACCTTC. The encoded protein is CASSPLRGSNYGYTF.

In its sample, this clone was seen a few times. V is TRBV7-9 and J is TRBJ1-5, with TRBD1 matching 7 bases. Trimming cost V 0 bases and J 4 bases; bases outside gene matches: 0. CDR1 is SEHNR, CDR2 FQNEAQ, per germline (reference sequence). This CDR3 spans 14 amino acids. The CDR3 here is CASSLATGNQPQHF. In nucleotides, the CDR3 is TGTGCCAGCAGCTTAGCGACAGGGAATCAGCCCCAGCATTTT.

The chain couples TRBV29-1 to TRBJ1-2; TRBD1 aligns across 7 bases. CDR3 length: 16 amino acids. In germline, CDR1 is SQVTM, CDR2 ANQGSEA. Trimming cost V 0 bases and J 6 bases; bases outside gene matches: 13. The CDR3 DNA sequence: TGCAGCGTTGAAGATCTTGATGAGGGGGCGCTTCATGGCTACACCTTC. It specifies CSVEDLDEGALHGYTF.

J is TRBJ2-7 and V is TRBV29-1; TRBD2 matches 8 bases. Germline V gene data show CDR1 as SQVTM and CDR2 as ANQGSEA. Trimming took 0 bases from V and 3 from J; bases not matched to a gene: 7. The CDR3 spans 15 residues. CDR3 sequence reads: CSVEDRGSGVYEQYF. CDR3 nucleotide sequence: TGCAGCGTTGAAGATCGGGGTAGCGGGGTCTACGAGCAGTACTTC.

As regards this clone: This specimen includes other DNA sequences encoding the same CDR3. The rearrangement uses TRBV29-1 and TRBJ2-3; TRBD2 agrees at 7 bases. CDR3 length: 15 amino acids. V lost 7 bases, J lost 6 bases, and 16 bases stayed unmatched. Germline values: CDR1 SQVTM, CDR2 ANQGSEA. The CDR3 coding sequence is TGCAGCGGAGGGTCTGGTCTAGCGGTGGGGGATACGCAGTATTTT. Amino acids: CSGGSGLAVGDTQYF.

In nucleotides, the CDR3 is TGTGCCAGTAGTATCGTTGGGGGGGGCTACAATGAGCAGTTCTTC. This translates into CASSIVGGGYNEQFF. The chain is built from TRBV19 and TRBJ2-1, with TRBD2 matching 7 bases. The germline gives CDR1 LNHDA, CDR2 SQIVND (reference sequence). There are 15 residues in the CDR3. Trimming at V came to 3 bases and at J to 3 bases, leaving 5 bases not matched to a gene. Based on the CDR3 plus reference TRBV19 and TRBJ2-1, the full variable domain is DGGITQSPKYLFRKEGQNVTLSCEQNLNHDAMYWYRQDPGQGLRLIYYSQIVNDFQKGDIAEGYSVSREKKESFPLTVTSAQKNPTAFYLCASSIVGGGYNEQFFGPGTRLTVL.

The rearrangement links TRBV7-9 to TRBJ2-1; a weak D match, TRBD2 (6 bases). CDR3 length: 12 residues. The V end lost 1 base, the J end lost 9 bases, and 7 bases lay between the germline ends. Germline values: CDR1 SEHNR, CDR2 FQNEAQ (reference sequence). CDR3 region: CASSLVGGEQFF. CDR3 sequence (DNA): TGTGCCAGCAGCTTAGTCGGGGGTGAGCAGTTCTTC.

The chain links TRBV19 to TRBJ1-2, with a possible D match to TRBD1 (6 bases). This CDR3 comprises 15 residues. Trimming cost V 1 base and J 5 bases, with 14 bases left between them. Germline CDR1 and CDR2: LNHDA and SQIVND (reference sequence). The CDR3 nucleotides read TGTGCCAGTAGTATAGGGAGCAGGGGACGTTATGGCTACACCTTC. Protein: CASSIGSRGRYGYTF.

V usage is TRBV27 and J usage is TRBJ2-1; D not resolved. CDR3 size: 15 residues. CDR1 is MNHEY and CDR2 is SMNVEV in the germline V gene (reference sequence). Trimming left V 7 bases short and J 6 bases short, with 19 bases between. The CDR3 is CASTIIQGMGNEQFF. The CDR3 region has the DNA TGTGCCAGCACCATCATCCAAGGGATGGGCAATGAGCAGTTCTTC.

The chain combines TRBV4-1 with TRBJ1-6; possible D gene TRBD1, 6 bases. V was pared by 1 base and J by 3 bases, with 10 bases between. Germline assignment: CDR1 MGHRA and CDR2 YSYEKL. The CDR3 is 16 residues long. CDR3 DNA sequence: TGCGCCAGCAGCCAAGCGCAGGGGAGCTATAATTCACCCCTCCACTTT. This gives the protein CASSQAQGSYNSPLHF.

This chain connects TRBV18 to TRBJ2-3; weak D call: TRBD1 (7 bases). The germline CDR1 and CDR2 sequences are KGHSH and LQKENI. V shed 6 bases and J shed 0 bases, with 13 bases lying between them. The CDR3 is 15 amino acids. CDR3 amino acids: CASSPGGGSTDTQYF. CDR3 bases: TGTGCCAGCTCCCCAGGGGGAGGTAGCACAGATACGCAGTATTTT.